The 25 T cell receptor beta chains in this list originate from one sample, sequenced in a study of PD-1 blockade in classical Hodgkin lymphoma. Sample time point: newly diagnosed, previously untreated cHL patient sample. It was by magnetic negative selection that CD8+ T cells were isolated from thawed PBMCs. Profiled with immunoSEQ multiplex PCR; TCRdb holds only in-frame clones, not every one. The table includes around 14,000 clones, roughly nine tenths detected once. Material: CD8+ T cells from blood. The receptors stem from a human donor with classical Hodgkin lymphoma.

The V and J genes are TRBV27 and TRBJ1-2; no clear D. The CDR3 sequence is 15 residues long. Germline lookup yields CDR1 MNHEY and CDR2 SMNVEV (reference sequence). V lost 5 bases to trimming and J lost 1 base, with 14 bases between them. CDR3 in amino acids: CASSPLPTYNYGYTF. CDR3 bases: TGTGCCAGCAGTCCCCTCCCGACCTATAACTATGGCTACACCTTC.

The chain carries TRBV4-2 and TRBJ2-3; D not certain. V lost 1 base and J lost 8, with 10 bases in between. CDR1 is LGHNA, CDR2 YNFKEQ, per germline. The CDR3 is 13 amino acids. The CDR3 DNA reads as TGTGCCAGCAGCCAAGGGTCCCAGCGTACGCAGTATTTT. It specifies CASSQGSQRTQYF.

The J gene is TRBJ1-1, the V gene TRBV5-1; TRBD1 aligns across 9 bases. Germline CDR1 SGHRS, CDR2 YFSETQ. Trimming took 2 bases from V and 5 from J; bases not matched to a gene: 7. CDR3 length: 15 amino acids. CDR3 DNA: TGCGCCAGCAGCTTCTCGGACAGGGGCGAAACTGAAGCTTTCTTT. This sequence encodes CASSFSDRGETEAFF.

This chain uses TRBV19 with TRBJ2-3; D unclear. Germline V CDR1 and CDR2: LNHDA, SQIVND (reference sequence). The V end was cut by 3 bases, the J end by 3 bases, with 10 bases between. This CDR3 has 14 amino acids. The CDR3 sequence is CASSILPGTDTQYF. The CDR3 DNA is TGTGCCAGTAGTATCCTCCCTGGAACAGATACGCAGTATTTT.

In this sample, this clone turned up once. V and J are TRBV6-5 and TRBJ2-1, with D possibly called TRBD1 or TRBD2 (5 bases each). The germline CDR1 and CDR2 sequences are MNHEY and SVGAGI. The CDR3 contains 15 residues. V lost 2 bases and J lost 7, with 15 bases in between. CDR3 DNA: TGTGCCAGCAGTTACCTGGGACGGCGTTTAAATGAGCAGTTCTTC. Translating it yields CASSYLGRRLNEQFF.

The chain has TRBV18 and TRBJ2-1; tentatively, D is TRBD1 or TRBD2 (8 bases each). V shed 6 bases and J shed 0 bases, with 27 bases lying between them. The CDR3 has 20 amino acids. Germline assignment: CDR1 KGHSH and CDR2 LQKENI. The CDR3 here is CASSLLPGQESGSSYNEQFF. The CDR3 nucleotides are TGTGCCAGCTCTCTACTCCCGGGACAGGAAAGCGGGAGCTCCTACAATGAGCAGTTCTTC. Looking up the rest from reference TRBV18 and TRBJ2-1 gives the full variable domain: NAGVMQNPRHLVRRRGQEARLRCSPMKGHSHVYWYRQLPEEGLKFMVYLQKENIIDESGMPKERFSAEFPKEGPSILRIQQVVRGDSAAYFCASSLLPGQESGSSYNEQFFGPGTRLTVL.

The chain couples TRBV11-2 to TRBJ1-3, with D perhaps matching TRBD1 (5 bases). The CDR3 length is 16 residues. The germline CDR1 and CDR2 sequences are SGHAT and FQNNGV. V lost 1 base to trimming and J lost 4 bases, with 14 bases between them. CDR3 amino acids: CASSLVGTGRGNTIYF. As DNA, the CDR3 is TGTGCCAGCAGCTTAGTAGGGACTGGGAGAGGAAACACCATATATTTT.

The chain is built from TRBV5-4 and TRBJ2-7; weak D call: TRBD1 (5 bases). CDR1 and CDR2 (germline): SGHNT, YYREEE (reference sequence). CDR3 size: 13 residues. Deletions cut 2 bases from V and 4 bases from J, with 10 bases between. DNA for the CDR3: TGTGCCAGCAGCTTTAATCCAGGGTACGAGCAGTACGTC. Translated, it gives CASSFNPGYEQYV.

The chain couples TRBV27 to TRBJ2-3; TRBD2 agrees at 8 bases. The CDR3 runs 18 residues. From germline, CDR1 is MNHEY and CDR2 SMNVEV (reference sequence). J lost 5 bases, V lost 3 bases, and 16 bases had no gene match. CDR3 amino acids: CASSLLIRGGLRLDTQYF. The CDR3 DNA reads as TGTGCCAGCAGTTTGTTAATCCGGGGGGGACTTCGTTTAGATACGCAGTATTTT.

V is TRBV9 and J is TRBJ2-1, with a tentative D call TRBD1 (6 bases). The germline CDR1 and CDR2 sequences are SGDLS and YYNGEE. This CDR3 comprises 14 residues. V shed 3 bases and J shed 8 bases, with 15 bases lying between them. CDR3 coding DNA: TGTGCCAGCAGCGCGGGACATTTGGTGGATGAGCAGTTCTTC. Its protein is CASSAGHLVDEQFF.

This chain links TRBV5-4 with TRBJ1-4, with TRBD1 as a possible D gene (6 bases). The CDR3 length is 15 residues. In germline, CDR1 is SGHNT, CDR2 YYREEE (reference sequence). V lost 5 bases and J lost 6, with 17 bases in between. The DNA of the CDR3 is TGTGCCAGCAGTTTTTGGGGGGGGGCGGATGAAAAACTGTTTTTT. This sequence encodes CASSFWGGADEKLFF.

V and J are TRBV4-1 and TRBJ2-5; 10 bases fit TRBD2. Germline CDR1 MGHRA, CDR2 YSYEKL. This CDR3 region has 15 residues. V lost 3 bases, J lost 6 bases, and 7 bases stayed unmatched. In DNA, the CDR3 is TGCGCCAGCAGCCACCTAGCGGGAGTGGGGCAGACCCAGTACTTC. This translates into CASSHLAGVGQTQYF.

The CDR3 reads CASSLEGRSNQPQHF. The CDR3 nucleotides read TGTGCCAGCAGCTTGGAGGGCCGGAGCAATCAGCCCCAGCATTTT. V gene TRBV5-6 combines with J gene TRBJ1-5; D is unresolved. With 0 bases removed from V and 1 base from J, the gap between germline ends came to 8 bases. The CDR3 runs 15 residues. Germline values: CDR1 SGHDT, CDR2 YYEEEE.

The rearrangement uses TRBV9 and TRBJ2-1, with 15 bases fitting TRBD2. The CDR3 extends over 19 amino acids. Germline CDR1 is SGDLS and CDR2 is YYNGEE. After removal of 4 bases from V and 1 base from J, the junction contained 9 bases not matched to a gene. This CDR3 reads CASSHTGTSGRSSYNEQFF. The CDR3 DNA reads TGTGCCAGCAGCCATACCGGGACTAGCGGGAGGTCGTCCTACAATGAGCAGTTCTTC.

This chain's CDR3 is CASSSRQGASYEQYF. CDR3 DNA: TGCGCCAGCAGCTCCCGGCAGGGGGCCTCCTACGAGCAGTACTTC. The gene calls are TRBV4-1 and TRBJ2-7; TRBD1 agrees at 8 bases. CDR1 is MGHRA and CDR2 is YSYEKL in the germline V gene. V lost 5 bases and J lost 0; bases outside the gene matches: 6. This CDR3 has 15 amino acids.

The V gene is TRBV13, the J gene TRBJ1-1, with a tentative D call TRBD1 (6 bases). The length of the CDR3 is 14 residues. Germline V gene data show CDR1 as PRHDT and CDR2 as FYEKMQ (reference sequence). The V end was cut by 11 bases, the J end by 3 bases, with 19 bases between. The CDR3 region is CAGLRGGADTEAFF. The DNA for the CDR3 is TGTGCCGGCCTTCGGGGGGGGGCGGACACTGAAGCTTTCTTT.

The chain is built from TRBV7-9 and TRBJ2-1; no reliable D call. V lost 1 base and J lost 4, with 5 bases in between. The CDR3 is made up of 13 amino acids. Germline assignment: CDR1 SEHNR and CDR2 FQNEAQ (reference sequence). CDR3 DNA sequence: TGTGCCAGCAGCTTAGGAAAGTACAATGAGCAGTTCTTC. Its protein is CASSLGKYNEQFF.

The chain carries TRBV29-1 and TRBJ2-4, with D possibly called TRBD1 or TRBD2 (6 bases each). There are 14 residues in the CDR3. With 5 bases removed from V and 3 bases from J, the gap between germline ends came to 14 bases. Germline V gene sequence: CDR1 SQVTM, CDR2 ANQGSEA. CDR3 DNA sequence: TGCAGCGTTAACAGGGAGGACGGCAAAAACATTCAGTACTTC. Translation gives CSVNREDGKNIQYF.

The chain couples TRBV7-9 to TRBJ2-7, with 8 bases fitting TRBD2. The CDR3 is made up of 18 amino acids. Unmatched junction bases numbered 11, after V lost 1 base and J lost 0 bases. Germline values: CDR1 SEHNR, CDR2 FQNEAQ (reference sequence). CDR3 sequence: CASSLVAGKRGSSYEQYF. CDR3 DNA sequence: TGTGCCAGCAGCTTAGTAGCGGGAAAAAGGGGGAGCTCCTACGAGCAGTACTTC.

The rearrangement uses TRBV27 and TRBJ1-2, with no clear D. Germline values: CDR1 MNHEY, CDR2 SMNVEV (reference sequence). The CDR3 length is 14 residues. Trimming cost V 10 bases and J 7 bases, with 22 bases left between them. This chain's CDR3 is CATTSGPTSGGYTF. The CDR3 DNA reads as TGTGCCACCACAAGCGGGCCTACGTCTGGTGGCTACACCTTC.

This chain uses TRBV19 with TRBJ2-1; 10 bases match TRBD2. With V trimmed by 5 bases and J by 2 bases, 12 bases remained unmatched. Per germline, CDR1 LNHDA and CDR2 SQIVND (reference sequence). The CDR3 sequence is 18 residues long. CDR3 coding DNA: TGTGCCAGTAGTTCCATAGGGACTAGCGATCTACCCTACAATGAGCAGTTCTTC. Translating it yields CASSSIGTSDLPYNEQFF.

This clone was counted between two and nine times. V usage is TRBV2 and J usage is TRBJ1-5; D possibly corresponds to TRBD1 (5 bases). The CDR3 loop spans 15 amino acids. Germline V gene lookup returns CDR1 SNHLY and CDR2 FYNNEI. V lost 2 bases and J lost 11, with 19 bases in between. CDR3 sequence: CASSEWVGTAGTQHF. The CDR3 DNA reads as TGTGCCAGCAGTGAATGGGTTGGGACGGCCGGGACCCAGCATTTT.

The chain couples TRBV4-1 to TRBJ2-1, with 10 nucleotides matching TRBD2. This CDR3 is 17 amino acids long. CDR1 and CDR2 (germline): MGHRA, YSYEKL. V lost 4 bases, J lost 8 bases, and 14 bases stayed unmatched. The CDR3 DNA reads TGCGCCAGCAGCCGTCACCCCCGGACTAGCGGAATATATGAGCAGTTCTTC. This codes for CASSRHPRTSGIYEQFF.

This clone was detected only a few times. V and J are TRBV27 and TRBJ1-5; D remains ambiguous. Germline V lookup: CDR1 MNHEY, CDR2 SMNVEV (reference sequence). The CDR3 is made up of 14 amino acids. V shed 2 bases and J shed 0 bases, with 5 bases lying between them. In nucleotides, the CDR3 is TGTGCCAGCAGTTTAGGTGTTAGCAATCAGCCCCAGCATTTT. Translating it yields CASSLGVSNQPQHF.

This clone was seen only a few times. V usage is TRBV19 and J usage is TRBJ1-5, with D perhaps TRBD1 (6 bases). V was clipped by 3 bases and J by 2 bases, with 11 bases between them. The CDR3 sequence is 15 residues long. Germline V lookup: CDR1 LNHDA, CDR2 SQIVND (reference sequence). The CDR3 loop is CASSILQGGNQPQHF. The DNA of the CDR3 is TGTGCCAGTAGTATCTTACAGGGTGGCAATCAGCCCCAGCATTTT.